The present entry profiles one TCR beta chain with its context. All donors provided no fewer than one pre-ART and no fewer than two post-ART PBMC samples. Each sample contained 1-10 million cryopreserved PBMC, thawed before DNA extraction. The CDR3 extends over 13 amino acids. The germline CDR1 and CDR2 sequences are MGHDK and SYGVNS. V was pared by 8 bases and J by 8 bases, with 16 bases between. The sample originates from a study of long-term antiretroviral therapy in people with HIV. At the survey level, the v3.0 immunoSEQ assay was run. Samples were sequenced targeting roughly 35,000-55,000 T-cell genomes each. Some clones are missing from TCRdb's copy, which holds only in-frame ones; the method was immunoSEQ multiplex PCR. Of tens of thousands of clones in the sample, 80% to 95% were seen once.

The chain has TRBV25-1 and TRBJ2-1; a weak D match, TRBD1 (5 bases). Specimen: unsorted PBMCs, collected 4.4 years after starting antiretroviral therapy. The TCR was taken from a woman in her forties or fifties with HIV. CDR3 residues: CASSPQGIHEQFF. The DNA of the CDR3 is TGTGCCAGCTCGCCGCAGGGCATCCATGAGCAGTTCTTC.